This T cell receptor beta chain was sequenced in a study of blood T cell repertoires in COVID-19. Overall study: Material from acute and convalescent COVID-19 was sourced from the United States, Italy and Spain. In each case, the material was cDNA or gDNA derived from T cells, B-cell-depleted T cells, or PBMCs.

In the original analysis: Amplified reference gene primers provided the basis for estimating nucleated cell counts. TCRdb's copy holds only in-frame clones and misses some; the assay was immunoSEQ multiplex PCR. V, J and clone size were drawn from that table, and D and trimming were deduced from the DNA. Of roughly 160,000 clones in the sample, around 90% were seen once. Trimming removed 2 bases from V and 10 bases from J, with 9 bases in between. Per the germline V gene, CDR1 is ENHRY and CDR2 is SYGVKD. The CDR3 is made up of 12 amino acids. The origin of this receptor is a woman aged 60-75 years who had recovered from COVID-19. Specimen: peripheral blood. This sequence joins TRBV10-3 and TRBJ2-1, with D perhaps TRBD1 (5 bases). CDR3 protein: CAISEGAGEQFF. In nucleotides, the CDR3 is TGTGCCATCAGTGAGGGGGCTGGAGAGCAGTTCTTC.